The T cell receptor beta chain described here comes from a study of blood T cell repertoires in COVID-19. Across the study: Samples came from the United States, Italy and Spain, spanning acute and convalescent COVID-19. T cells, B-cell-depleted T cells, or PBMCs supplied cDNA or gDNA.

In the original analysis: Scientists estimated how many nucleated cells there were by amplifying reference gene primers. TCRdb's table, derived via immunoSEQ multiplex PCR, lists solely in-frame clones and lacks some. V and J calls and clone size are those listed in that table; D and trimming were worked out from the DNA. This table has around 65,000 clones, roughly 81% appearing once. This CDR3 spans 20 amino acids. V dropped 2 bases and J dropped 0; count of bases not matched to a gene: 14. Germline V gene sequence: CDR1 MNHEY, CDR2 SVGEGT. The origin of this receptor is a man older than 75 with acute or convalescent COVID-19. This chain joins TRBV6-2 or TRBV6-3 and TRBJ2-1; 9 nucleotides match TRBD2. The specimen was peripheral blood. As DNA, the CDR3 is TGTGCCAGCAGTTACCCGCCGGCGGCGGGGGGGTTGAGCTCCTACAATGAGCAGTTCTTC. As protein: CASSYPPAAGGLSSYNEQFF.